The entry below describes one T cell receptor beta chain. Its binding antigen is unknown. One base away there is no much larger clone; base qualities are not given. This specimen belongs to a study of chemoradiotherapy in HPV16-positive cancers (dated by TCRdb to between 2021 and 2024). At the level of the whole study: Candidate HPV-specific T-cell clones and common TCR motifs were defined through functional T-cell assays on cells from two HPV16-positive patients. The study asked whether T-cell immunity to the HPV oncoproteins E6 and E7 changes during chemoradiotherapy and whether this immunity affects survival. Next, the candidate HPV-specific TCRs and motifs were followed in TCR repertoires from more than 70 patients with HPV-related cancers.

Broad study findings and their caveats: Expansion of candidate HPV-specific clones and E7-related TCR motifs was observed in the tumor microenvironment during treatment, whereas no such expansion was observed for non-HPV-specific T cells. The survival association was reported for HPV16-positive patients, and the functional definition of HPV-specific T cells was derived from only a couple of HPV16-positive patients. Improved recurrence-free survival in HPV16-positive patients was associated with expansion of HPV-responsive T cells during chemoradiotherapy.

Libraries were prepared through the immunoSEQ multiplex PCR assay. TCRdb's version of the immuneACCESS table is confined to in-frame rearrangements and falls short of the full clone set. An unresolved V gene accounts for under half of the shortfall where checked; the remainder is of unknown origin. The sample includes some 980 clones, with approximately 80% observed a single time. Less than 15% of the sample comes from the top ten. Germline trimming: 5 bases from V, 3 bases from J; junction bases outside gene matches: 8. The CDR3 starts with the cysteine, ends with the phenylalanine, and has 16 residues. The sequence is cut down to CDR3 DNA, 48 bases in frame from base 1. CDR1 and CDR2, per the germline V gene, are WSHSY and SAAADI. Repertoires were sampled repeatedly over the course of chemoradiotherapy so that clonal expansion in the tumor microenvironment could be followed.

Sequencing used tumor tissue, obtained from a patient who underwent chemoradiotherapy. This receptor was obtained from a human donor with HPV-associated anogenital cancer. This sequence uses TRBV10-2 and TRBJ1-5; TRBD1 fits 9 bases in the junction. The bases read TGCGCCAGCAGTCCGGGACAGGGAAGGGACAATCAGCCCCAGCATTTT. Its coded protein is CASSPGQGRDNQPQHF.